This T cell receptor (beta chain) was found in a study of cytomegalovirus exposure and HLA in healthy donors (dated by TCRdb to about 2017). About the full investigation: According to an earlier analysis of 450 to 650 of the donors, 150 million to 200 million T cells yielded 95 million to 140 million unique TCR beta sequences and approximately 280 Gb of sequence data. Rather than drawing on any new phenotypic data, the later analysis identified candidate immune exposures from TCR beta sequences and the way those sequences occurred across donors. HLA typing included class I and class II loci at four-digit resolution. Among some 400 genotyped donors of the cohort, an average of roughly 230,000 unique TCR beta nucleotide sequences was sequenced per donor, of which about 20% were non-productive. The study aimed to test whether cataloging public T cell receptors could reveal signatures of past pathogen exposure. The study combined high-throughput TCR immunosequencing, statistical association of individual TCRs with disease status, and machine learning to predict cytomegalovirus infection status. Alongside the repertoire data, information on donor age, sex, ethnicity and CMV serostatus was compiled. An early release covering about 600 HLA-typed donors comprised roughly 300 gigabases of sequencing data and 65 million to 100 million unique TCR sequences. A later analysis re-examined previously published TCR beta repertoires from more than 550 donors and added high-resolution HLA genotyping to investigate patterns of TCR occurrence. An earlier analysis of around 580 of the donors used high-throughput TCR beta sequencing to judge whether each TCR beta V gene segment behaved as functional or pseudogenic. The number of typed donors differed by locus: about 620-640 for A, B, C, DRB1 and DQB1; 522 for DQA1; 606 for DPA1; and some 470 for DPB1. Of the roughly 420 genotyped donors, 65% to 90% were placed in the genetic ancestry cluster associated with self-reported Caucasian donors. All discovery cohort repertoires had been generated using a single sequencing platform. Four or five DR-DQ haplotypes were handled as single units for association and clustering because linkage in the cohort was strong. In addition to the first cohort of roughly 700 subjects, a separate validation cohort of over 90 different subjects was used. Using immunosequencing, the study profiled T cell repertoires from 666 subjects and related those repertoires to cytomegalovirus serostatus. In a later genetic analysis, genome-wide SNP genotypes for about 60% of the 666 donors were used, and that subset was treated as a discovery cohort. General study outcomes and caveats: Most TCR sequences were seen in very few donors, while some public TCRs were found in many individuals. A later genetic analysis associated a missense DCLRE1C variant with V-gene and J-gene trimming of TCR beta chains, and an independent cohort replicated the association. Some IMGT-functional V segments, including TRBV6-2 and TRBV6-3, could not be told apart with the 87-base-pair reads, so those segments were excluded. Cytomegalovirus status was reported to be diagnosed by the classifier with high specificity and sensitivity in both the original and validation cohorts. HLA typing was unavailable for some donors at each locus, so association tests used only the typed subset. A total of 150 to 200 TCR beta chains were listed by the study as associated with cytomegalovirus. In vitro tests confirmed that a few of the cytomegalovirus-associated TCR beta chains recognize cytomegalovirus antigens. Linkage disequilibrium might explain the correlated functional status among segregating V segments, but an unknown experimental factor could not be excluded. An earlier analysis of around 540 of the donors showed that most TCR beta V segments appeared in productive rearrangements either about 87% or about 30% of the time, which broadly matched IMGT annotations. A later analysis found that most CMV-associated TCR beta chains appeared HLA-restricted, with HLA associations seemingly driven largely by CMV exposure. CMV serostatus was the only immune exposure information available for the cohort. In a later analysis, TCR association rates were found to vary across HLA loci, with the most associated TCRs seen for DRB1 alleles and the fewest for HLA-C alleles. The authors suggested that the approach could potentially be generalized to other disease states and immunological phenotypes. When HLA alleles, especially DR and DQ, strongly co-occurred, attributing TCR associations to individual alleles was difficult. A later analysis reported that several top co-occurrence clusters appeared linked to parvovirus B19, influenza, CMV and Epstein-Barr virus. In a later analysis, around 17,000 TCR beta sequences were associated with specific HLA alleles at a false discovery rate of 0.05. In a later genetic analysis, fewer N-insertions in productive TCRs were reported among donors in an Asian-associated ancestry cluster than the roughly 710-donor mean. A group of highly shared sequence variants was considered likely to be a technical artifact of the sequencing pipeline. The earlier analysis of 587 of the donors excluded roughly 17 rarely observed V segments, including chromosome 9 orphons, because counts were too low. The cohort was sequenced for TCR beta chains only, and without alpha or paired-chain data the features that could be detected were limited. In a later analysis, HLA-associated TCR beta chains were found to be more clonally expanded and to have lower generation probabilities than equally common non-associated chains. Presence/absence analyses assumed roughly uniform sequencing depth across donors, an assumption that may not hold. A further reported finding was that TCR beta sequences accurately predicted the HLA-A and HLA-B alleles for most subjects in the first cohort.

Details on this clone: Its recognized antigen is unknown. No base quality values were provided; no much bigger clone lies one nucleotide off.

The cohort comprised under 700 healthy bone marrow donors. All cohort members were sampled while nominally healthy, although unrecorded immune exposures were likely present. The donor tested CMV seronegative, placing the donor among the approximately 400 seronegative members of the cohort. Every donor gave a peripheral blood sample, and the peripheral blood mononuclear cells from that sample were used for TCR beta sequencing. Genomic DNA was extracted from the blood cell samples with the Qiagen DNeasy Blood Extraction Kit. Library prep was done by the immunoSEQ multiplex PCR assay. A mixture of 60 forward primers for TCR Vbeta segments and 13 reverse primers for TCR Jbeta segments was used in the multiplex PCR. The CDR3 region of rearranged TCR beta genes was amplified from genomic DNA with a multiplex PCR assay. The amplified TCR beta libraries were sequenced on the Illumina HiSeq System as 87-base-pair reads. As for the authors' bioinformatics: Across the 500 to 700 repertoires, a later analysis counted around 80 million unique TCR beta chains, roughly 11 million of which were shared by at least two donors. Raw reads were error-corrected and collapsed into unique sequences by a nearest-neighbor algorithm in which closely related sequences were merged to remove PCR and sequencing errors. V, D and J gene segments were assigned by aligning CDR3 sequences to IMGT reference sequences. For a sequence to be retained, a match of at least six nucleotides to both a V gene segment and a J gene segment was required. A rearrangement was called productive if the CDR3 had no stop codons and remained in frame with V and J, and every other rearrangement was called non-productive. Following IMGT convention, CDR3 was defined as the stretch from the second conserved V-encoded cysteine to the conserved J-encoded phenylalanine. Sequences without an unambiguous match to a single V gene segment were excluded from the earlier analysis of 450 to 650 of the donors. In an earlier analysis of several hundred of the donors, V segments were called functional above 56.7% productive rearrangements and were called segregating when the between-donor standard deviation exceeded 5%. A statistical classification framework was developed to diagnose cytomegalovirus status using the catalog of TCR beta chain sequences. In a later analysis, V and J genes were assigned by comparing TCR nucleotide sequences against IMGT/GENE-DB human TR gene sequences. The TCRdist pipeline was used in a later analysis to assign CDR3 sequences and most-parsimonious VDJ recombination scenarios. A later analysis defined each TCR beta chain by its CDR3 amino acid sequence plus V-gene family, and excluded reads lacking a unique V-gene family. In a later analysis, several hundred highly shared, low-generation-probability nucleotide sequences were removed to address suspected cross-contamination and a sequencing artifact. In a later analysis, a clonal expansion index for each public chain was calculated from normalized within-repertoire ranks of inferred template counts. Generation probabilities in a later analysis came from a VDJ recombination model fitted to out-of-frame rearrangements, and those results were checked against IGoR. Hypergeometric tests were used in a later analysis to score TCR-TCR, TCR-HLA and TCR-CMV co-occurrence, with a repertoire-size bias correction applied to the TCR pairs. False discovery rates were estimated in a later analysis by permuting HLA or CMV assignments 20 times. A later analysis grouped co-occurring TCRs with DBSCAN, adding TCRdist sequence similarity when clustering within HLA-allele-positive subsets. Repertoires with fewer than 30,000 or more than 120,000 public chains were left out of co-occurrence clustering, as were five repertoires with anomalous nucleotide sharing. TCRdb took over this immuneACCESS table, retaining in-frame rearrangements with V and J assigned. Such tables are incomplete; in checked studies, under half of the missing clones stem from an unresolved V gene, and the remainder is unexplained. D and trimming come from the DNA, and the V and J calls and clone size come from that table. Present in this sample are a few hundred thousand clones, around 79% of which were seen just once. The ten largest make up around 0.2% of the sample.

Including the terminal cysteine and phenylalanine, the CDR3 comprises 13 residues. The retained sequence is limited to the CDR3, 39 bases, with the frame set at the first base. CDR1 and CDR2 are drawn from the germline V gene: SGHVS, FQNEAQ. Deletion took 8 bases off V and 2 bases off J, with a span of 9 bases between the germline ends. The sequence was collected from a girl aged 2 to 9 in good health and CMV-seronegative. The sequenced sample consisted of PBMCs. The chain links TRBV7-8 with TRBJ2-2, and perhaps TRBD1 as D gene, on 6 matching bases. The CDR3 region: CASQGSNTGELFF. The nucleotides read TGTGCCAGCCAGGGGTCCAACACCGGGGAGCTGTTTTTT.